The present TCR beta chain was sequenced within a study of shared clonotypes between healthy human individuals. Generated by immunoSEQ multiplex PCR, the TCRdb table keeps only in-frame clones and is missing some. This table holds around 1.6 million clones, around 98% found once. The TCR sequence derives from a man aged 30 to 39 in good health. Input material: naive CD4+ T cells sorted from blood. Subset in this sample: CD45RA+ positively selected.

The CDR3 coding sequence is TGTGCCAGTACCCGCGGGACAGGTCCCAACGGCTACTATGGCTACACCTTC. Translated: CASTRGTGPNGYYGYTF. The chain has TRBV19 and TRBJ1-2; 8 bases are a match to TRBD1. The germline V gene encodes CDR1 LNHDA and CDR2 SQIVND (reference sequence). The V gene end was trimmed by 7 bases and the J gene end by 3 bases; junction bases not matched to a gene: 16. CDR3 size: 17 residues. Combining the CDR3 with reference TRBV19 and TRBJ1-2 gives the whole variable domain DGGITQSPKYLFRKEGQNVTLSCEQNLNHDAMYWYRQDPGQGLRLIYYSQIVNDFQKGDIAEGYSVSREKKESFPLTVTSAQKNPTAFYLCASTRGTGPNGYYGYTFGSGTRLTVV.